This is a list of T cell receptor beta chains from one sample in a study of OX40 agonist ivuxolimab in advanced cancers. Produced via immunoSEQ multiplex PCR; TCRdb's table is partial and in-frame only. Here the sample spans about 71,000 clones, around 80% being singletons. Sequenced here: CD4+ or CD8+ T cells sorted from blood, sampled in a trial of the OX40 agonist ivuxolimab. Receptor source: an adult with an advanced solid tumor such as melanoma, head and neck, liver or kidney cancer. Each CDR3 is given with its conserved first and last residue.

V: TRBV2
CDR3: CASTSRGATEAFF

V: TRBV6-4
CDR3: CASSYSGTGMNYGYTF

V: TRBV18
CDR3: CASSPTMTGPLSGNTIYF

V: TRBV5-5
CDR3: CASSLTQGSNYGYTF

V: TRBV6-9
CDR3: CASTTGGVFRGNTIYF

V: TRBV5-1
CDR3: CASSLVDRDTGELFF

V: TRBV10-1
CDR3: CASRRGQGHF

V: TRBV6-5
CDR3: CASSYYSMDEQYF

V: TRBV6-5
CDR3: CASRRTGYNEQFF

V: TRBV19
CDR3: CASRPTDSRRITQYF

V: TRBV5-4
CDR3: CASSRGQGNGYTF

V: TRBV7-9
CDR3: CASSPPLPDTQYF

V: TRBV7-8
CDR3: CASSLNPLMNTEAFF

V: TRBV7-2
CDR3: CASSPGQYSGNTIYF

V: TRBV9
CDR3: CASSPRVGYNTEAFF

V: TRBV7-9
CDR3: CASSPGQGHGYTF

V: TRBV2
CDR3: CASRQGAEAFF

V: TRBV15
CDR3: CATSRDWARRSQETQYF

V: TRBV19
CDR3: CASSIGPGGYGYTF

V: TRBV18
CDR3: CASSLGTSSDTQYF

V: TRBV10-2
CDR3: CASSESSWQGVGYTF

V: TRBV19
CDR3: CASSLAGEGPYNEQFF

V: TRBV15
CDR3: CATSRDRTGGETQYF

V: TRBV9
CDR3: CASSVDGGANEQFF

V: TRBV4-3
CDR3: CASSQDLASGQETQYF

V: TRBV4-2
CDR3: CASSQDGTSGYNEQFF

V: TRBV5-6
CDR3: CASSLAGDRYNEQFF

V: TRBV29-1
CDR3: CSVQPMTSGDTDTQYF

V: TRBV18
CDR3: CASSPPGLSYNEQFF

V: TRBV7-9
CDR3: CASSRDANTEAFF

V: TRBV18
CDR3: CASSPIPTVSSGNTIYF

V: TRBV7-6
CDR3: CASARGMNTEAFF

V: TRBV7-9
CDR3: CASAPGDGEKLFF

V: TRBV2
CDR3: CASSPLSPLHF

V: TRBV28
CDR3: CASSLVSEGTGYTF

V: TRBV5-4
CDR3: CAISSGTGGTGNTIYF

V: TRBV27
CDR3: CASSLPTSGRIEAQYF

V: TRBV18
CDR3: CASSQGWDTEAFF

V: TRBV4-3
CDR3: CASSQKGLEFNEQFF

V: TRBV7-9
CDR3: CASSLAGLVEQYF

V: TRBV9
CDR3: CASREGVHAGELFF

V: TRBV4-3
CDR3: CASSQGLTGARAVNEKLFF

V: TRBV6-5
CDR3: CASNPGGLDNSPLHF

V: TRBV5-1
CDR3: CASSLGSSGRLETQYF

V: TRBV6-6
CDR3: CASSFGQHQYF

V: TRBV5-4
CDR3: CASSLISGSYEQYF